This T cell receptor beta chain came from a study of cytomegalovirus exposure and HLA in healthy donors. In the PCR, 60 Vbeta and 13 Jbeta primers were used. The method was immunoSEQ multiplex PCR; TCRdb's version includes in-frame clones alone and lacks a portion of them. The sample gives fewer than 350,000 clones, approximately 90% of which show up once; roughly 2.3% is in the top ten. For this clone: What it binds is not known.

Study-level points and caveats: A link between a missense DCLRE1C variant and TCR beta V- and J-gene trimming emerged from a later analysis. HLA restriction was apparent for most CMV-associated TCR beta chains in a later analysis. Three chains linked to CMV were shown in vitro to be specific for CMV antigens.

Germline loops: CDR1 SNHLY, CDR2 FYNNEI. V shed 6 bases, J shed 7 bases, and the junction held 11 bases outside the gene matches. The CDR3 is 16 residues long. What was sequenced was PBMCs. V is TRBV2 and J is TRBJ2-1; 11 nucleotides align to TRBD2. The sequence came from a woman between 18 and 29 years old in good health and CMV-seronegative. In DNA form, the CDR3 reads TGTGCCAGCAGCCCAGTTAGCGGGGGGGCCTGGAATGAGCAGTTCTTC. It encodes CASSPVSGGAWNEQFF.